What follows are 25 T cell receptor beta chains derived from one specimen sequenced in a study of blood T cell repertoires in COVID-19. Profiling relied on immunoSEQ multiplex PCR, and the TCRdb table lists in-frame clones only, not all of them. The sample shows fewer than 400,000 clones, around 85% of them seen only once. The sequencing sample was made of peripheral blood. All receptors come from a young woman with acute or convalescent COVID-19.

The V call is TRBV19, the J call TRBJ2-7, with 12 positions matching TRBD2. CDR3 length: 15 residues. Germline CDR1 LNHDA, CDR2 SQIVND (reference sequence). V lost 5 bases, J lost 1 base, and 3 bases stayed unmatched. CDR3 sequence (DNA): TGTGCCAGTAGTTCCACTAGCGGGAGGTCCTACGAGCAGTACTTC. Translating it yields CASSSTSGRSYEQYF.

The chain has TRBV21-1 and TRBJ2-5; the table assigns TRBD1, which was not confirmed against the DNA. TRBV21-1 is designated a pseudogene. This CDR3 has 15 amino acids. CDR3 nucleotide sequence: TGTGCCAGCAGCAAAGCGGGACAGGTAAAAGAGACCCAGTACTTC. Translated, it gives CASSKAGQVKETQYF.

The rearrangement uses TRBV28 and TRBJ1-5; 7 nucleotides match TRBD1. The CDR3 spans 15 residues. J gave up 2 bases and V 11 bases, and 12 bases lay outside the gene matches. The V gene's germline CDR1 is MDHEN and CDR2 SYDVKM. The CDR3 region is CAGSDRTLGNQPQHF. As DNA, the CDR3 is TGTGCCGGCTCGGACAGGACTTTGGGCAATCAGCCCCAGCATTTT.

The rearrangement uses TRBV12-3 or TRBV12-4 and TRBJ1-6; 7 positions match TRBD1. V trimming: 9 bases; J trimming: 6 bases; junction bases outside the gene matches: 5. This CDR3 is 13 amino acids long. CDR3 in DNA: TGTGCCAGTAGGGACAGCTTTAATTCACCCCTCCACTTT. Translating gives CASRDSFNSPLHF.

In DNA, the CDR3 is TGTGCCAGCAGCTGGCCAGGGGGTGAAGCTTTCTTT. This sequence encodes CASSWPGGEAFF. This chain joins TRBV7-3 and TRBJ1-1; TRBD1 matches 7 bases. The germline gives CDR1 SGHTA, CDR2 FQGTGA. The CDR3 has 12 amino acids. With V trimmed by 4 bases and J by 7 bases, 3 bases remained unmatched. Together with reference TRBV7-3 and TRBJ1-1, the CDR3 gives the full variable domain: GAGVSQTPSNKVTEKGKYVELRCDPISGHTALYWYRQSLGQGPEFLIYFQGTGAADDSGLPNDRFFAVRPEGSVSTLKIQRTERGDSAVYLCASSWPGGEAFFGQGTRLTVV.

This chain joins TRBV4-1 and TRBJ1-1, with 7 bases lining up with TRBD1. Germline assignment: CDR1 MGHRA and CDR2 YSYEKL. J gave up 3 bases and V 3 bases, and 4 bases lay outside the gene matches. CDR3 length equals 14 residues. CDR3 DNA: TGCGCCAGCAGCCATTACGGACAGGACACTGAAGCTTTCTTT. Its translation: CASSHYGQDTEAFF.

This clone was observed once. The V and J genes are TRBV11-2 and TRBJ1-3; D not certain. Germline CDR1 and CDR2: SGHAT and FQNNGV. The CDR3 consists of 14 residues. V lost 5 bases, J lost 4 bases, and 12 bases lay in between. The CDR3 coding sequence is TGTGCCAGCAGCCCGGCGGGGTTCGGAAACACCATATATTTT. Amino acids: CASSPAGFGNTIYF.

The V gene is TRBV19, the J gene TRBJ1-1; D not resolved. This CDR3 contains 14 residues. CDR1 and CDR2 from the germline V gene are LNHDA and SQIVND (reference sequence). V lost 4 bases, J lost 8 bases, and 17 bases lay in between. In DNA form, the CDR3 reads TGTGCCAGTAGTACCCCGGTCGGTCCGGGGGAAGCTTTCTTT. It is translated as CASSTPVGPGEAFF. Full variable domain (remainder filled in from reference TRBV19 and TRBJ1-1): DGGITQSPKYLFRKEGQNVTLSCEQNLNHDAMYWYRQDPGQGLRLIYYSQIVNDFQKGDIAEGYSVSREKKESFPLTVTSAQKNPTAFYLCASSTPVGPGEAFFGQGTRLTVV.

J is TRBJ2-2 and V is TRBV5-1; D is perhaps TRBD2 (6 bases). The V gene lost 4 bases and the J gene lost 2 bases, with 18 bases spanning the gap. CDR1 and CDR2 from the germline V gene are SGHRS and YFSETQ. The CDR3 is made up of 17 amino acids. In DNA, the CDR3 is TGCGCCAGCAGCAGGGAACAGCTAGCGAGCAACACCGGGGAGCTGTTTTTT. The encoded protein is CASSREQLASNTGELFF.

The CDR3 loop reads CASSQGVESSGRVSDTQYF. The DNA of the CDR3 is TGCGCCAGCAGCCAAGGGGTGGAAAGTAGCGGGAGGGTTTCAGATACGCAGTATTTT. This chain uses TRBV4-1 with TRBJ2-3, with 11 bases matching TRBD2. Germline V gene lookup returns CDR1 MGHRA and CDR2 YSYEKL. The junction had 13 bases not matched to a gene; V was cut back by 1 base and J by 4 bases. This CDR3 has 19 residues.

The chain joins TRBV5-1 to TRBJ2-5, with 9 bases aligning to TRBD1. There are 15 residues in the CDR3. With V trimmed by 4 bases and J by 5 bases, 9 bases remained unmatched. Germline-derived CDR1 and CDR2 are SGHRS and YFSETQ. CDR3 sequence reads: CASSTDGTGIETQYF. CDR3 coding DNA: TGCGCCAGCAGCACCGACGGGACAGGGATTGAGACCCAGTACTTC.

This chain's CDR3 is CASSLVGRQGKTEAFF. The CDR3 DNA follows: TGTGCCAGCAGCTTAGTAGGACGCCAGGGGAAGACTGAAGCTTTCTTT. J is TRBJ1-1 and V is TRBV11-2; maybe TRBD1 (6 bases). Trimming removed 1 base at V and 5 bases at J, with 17 bases between. This CDR3 has 16 amino acids. Per germline, CDR1 SGHAT and CDR2 FQNNGV.

This rearrangement joins TRBV3-1 (or the pseudogene TRBV3-2) to TRBJ2-7; 7 positions match TRBD1. CDR1 and CDR2 from the germline V gene are LGHDT and YNNKEL (reference sequence). The CDR3 contains 15 residues. The V segment lost 4 bases and the J segment 2 bases; nucleotides outside the gene matches: 8. Written as DNA, the CDR3 is TGTGCCAGCAGCCCTACCGGGACAGCTACCTACGAGCAGTACTTC. The encoded protein is CASSPTGTATYEQYF.

This clone was counted many times. The gene calls are TRBV5-1 and TRBJ1-6; TRBD1 is a possible D gene (6 bases). The CDR3 contains 15 residues. V lost 4 bases to trimming and J lost 8 bases, with 16 bases between them. CDR1 is SGHRS, CDR2 YFSETQ, per germline. The CDR3 DNA reads as TGCGCCAGCAGCCCGGGACATGGGGTCGATTCACCCCTCCACTTT. Translated, it gives CASSPGHGVDSPLHF.

The CDR3 region has the DNA TGTGCCAGCGAGGAGACAGGGTACGAGCAGTACTTC. Its protein product is CASEETGYEQYF. The chain is built from TRBV6-5 and TRBJ2-7, with 7 bases that match TRBD1. CDR3 length: 12 residues. The germline CDR1 and CDR2 sequences are MNHEY and SVGAGI. Losses at the gene ends were 8 bases for V and 4 bases for J; bases not matched to a gene: 5.

The rearrangement joins TRBV5-1 to TRBJ1-1; maybe TRBD1 (6 bases). Between the trimmed V and J ends, which lost 3 bases and 1 base, there was a span of 13 bases. Looked up from germline, CDR1 is SGHRS and CDR2 is YFSETQ. The CDR3 has 15 residues. The CDR3 protein is CASSWGGAPNTEAFF. The CDR3 nucleotides are TGCGCCAGCAGCTGGGGGGGGGCCCCGAACACTGAAGCTTTCTTT. The full variable domain, in which reference TRBV5-1 and TRBJ1-1 provide the parts outside the CDR3, is KAGVTQTPRYLIKTRGQQVTLSCSPISGHRSVSWYQQTPGQGLQFLFEYFSETQRNKGNFPGRFSGRQFSNSRSEMNVSTLELGDSALYLCASSWGGAPNTEAFFGQGTRLTVV.

CDR3 protein: CSAPDSKQFF. CDR3 bases: TGCAGTGCCCCGGACAGCAAACAGTTCTTC. The chain is built from TRBV20-1 and TRBJ2-1; maybe TRBD1 (6 bases). V shed 6 bases and J shed 13 bases, with 13 bases lying between them. CDR3 size: 10 residues. The germline gives CDR1 DFQATT, CDR2 SNEGSKA (reference sequence).

CDR3 DNA sequence: TGTGCCAGCTCACCGATTAAGCTTGATAATTCACCCCTCCACTTT. Its translation: CASSPIKLDNSPLHF. The chain carries TRBV18 and TRBJ1-6; D not resolved. This CDR3 region has 15 residues. Trimming took off 3 bases at V and 5 bases at J, with 11 bases between the two ends. The germline V gene encodes CDR1 KGHSH and CDR2 LQKENI.

The chain carries TRBV18 and TRBJ2-3; D gene unclear. Germline values: CDR1 KGHSH, CDR2 LQKENI. CDR3 length: 15 amino acids. V was clipped by 6 bases and J by 0 bases, with 13 bases between them. The CDR3 DNA reads as TGTGCCAGCTCCCACAGCAAGGCTAGCACAGATACGCAGTATTTT. It specifies CASSHSKASTDTQYF. The full variable domain, in which reference TRBV18 and TRBJ2-3 provide the parts outside the CDR3, is NAGVMQNPRHLVRRRGQEARLRCSPMKGHSHVYWYRQLPEEGLKFMVYLQKENIIDESGMPKERFSAEFPKEGPSILRIQQVVRGDSAAYFCASSHSKASTDTQYFGPGTRLTVL.

This chain links TRBV3-1 (or the pseudogene TRBV3-2) with TRBJ1-4; D is unresolved. Trimming shortened V by 1 base and J by 10 bases, and 13 bases separated the two germline ends. The CDR3 has 14 residues. Germline V CDR1 and CDR2: LGHDT, YNNKEL (reference sequence). The CDR3, as DNA: TGTGCCAGCAGCCAAGTTGGGGAGGGCGGAAAACTGTTTTTT. This translates into CASSQVGEGGKLFF.

The rearrangement uses TRBV27 and TRBJ2-3, with 9 bases aligning to TRBD2. Germline assignment: CDR1 MNHEY and CDR2 SMNVEV (reference sequence). The CDR3 contains 15 residues. Trimming took 6 bases from V and 6 from J; bases not matched to a gene: 10. The CDR3 reads CASRGFAGGSDTQYF. The CDR3, as DNA: TGTGCCAGCAGGGGCTTCGCGGGGGGGAGCGATACGCAGTATTTT.

This chain links TRBV5-1 with TRBJ2-2; D gene ambiguous. CDR1 and CDR2 (germline): SGHRS, YFSETQ. V lost 2 bases and J 0 bases, leaving 2 bases between the germline ends. The CDR3 sequence is 13 residues long. The CDR3 nucleotides read TGCGCCAGCAGCTTCGCGAACACCGGGGAGCTGTTTTTT. Its translation: CASSFANTGELFF.

The rearrangement links TRBV5-1 to TRBJ2-6; no clear D. Germline CDR1 is SGHRS and CDR2 is YFSETQ. The V and J ends lost 0 bases and 0 bases respectively, with 10 bases between them. This CDR3 is 17 amino acids long. The CDR3 region is CASSLDSRNSGANVLTF. In nucleotides, the CDR3 is TGCGCCAGCAGCTTGGACAGCAGAAACTCTGGGGCCAACGTCCTGACTTTC.

The chain employs TRBV6-5 and TRBJ1-2; tentatively, D is TRBD1 (6 bases). V was clipped by 7 bases and J by 5 bases, with 14 bases between them. CDR3 length equals 13 residues. Germline V gene sequence: CDR1 MNHEY, CDR2 SVGAGI. CDR3 amino acids: CASTRGGRYGYTF. The CDR3 DNA reads as TGTGCCAGCACCCGAGGGGGTCGGTATGGCTACACCTTC.

The chain carries TRBV7-3 and TRBJ2-2; TRBD2 matches at 8 bases. With 5 bases clipped from V and 1 base from J, the junction kept 6 bases outside the gene matches. Germline CDR1 reads SGHTA; CDR2 reads FQGTGA. This CDR3 spans 16 amino acids. The CDR3 DNA follows: TGTGCCAGCAGCCCAAGCGGGGGCGAGAACACCGGGGAGCTGTTTTTT. This sequence encodes CASSPSGGENTGELFF.